Presented here are 6 T cell receptor beta chains from one specimen sequenced in a study of graft-versus-host responses after intestinal transplantation. Profiled with immunoSEQ multiplex PCR; TCRdb holds only in-frame clones, not every one. The sample lists about 63,000 clones, around 90% occurring once. Graft tissue processing released intraepithelial and lamina propria lymphocytes. The material sequenced was ileum tissue, taken less than 400 days after transplant. All receptors come from a human patient who received an intestinal transplant, so some T cells may come from the graft donor.

This chain links TRBV6-5 with TRBJ2-3; no clear D gene. V was shortened by 2 bases and J by 3 bases, with 15 bases between the two germline ends. CDR1 MNHEY and CDR2 SVGAGI come from the germline V gene. The CDR3 contains 16 residues. The CDR3 sequence: CASSYDWSVRTDTQYF. CDR3 nucleotide sequence: TGTGCCAGCAGTTACGATTGGAGCGTAAGAACAGATACGCAGTATTTT.

The CDR3 loop is CASSETGPAIGELFF. In nucleotides, the CDR3 is TGTGCCAGCAGTGAAACGGGGCCAGCGATCGGGGAGCTGTTTTTT. The rearrangement uses TRBV2 and TRBJ2-2; D may correspond to TRBD1 or TRBD2 (5 bases each). The CDR3 runs 15 residues. CDR1 and CDR2 from the germline V gene are SNHLY and FYNNEI. V was pared by 2 bases and J by 7 bases, with 14 bases between.

V and J are TRBV29-1 and TRBJ2-7; TRBD2 agrees at 7 bases. V was clipped by 2 bases and J by 3 bases; unmatched bases: 10. CDR3 size: 15 residues. From germline, CDR1 is SQVTM and CDR2 ANQGSEA. CDR3 in amino acids: CSVEWLAGEHYEQYF. CDR3 nucleotide sequence: TGCAGCGTTGAATGGTTGGCGGGAGAGCACTACGAGCAGTACTTC.

V gene TRBV5-1 combines with J gene TRBJ2-7; TRBD1 agrees at 9 bases. The CDR3 runs to 14 residues. V lost 4 bases to trimming and J lost 1 base; unmatched junction nucleotides: 3. From germline, CDR1 is SGHRS and CDR2 YFSETQ. This CDR3 reads CASSTGTGSYEQYF. DNA of the CDR3: TGCGCCAGCAGCACCGGGACAGGGTCCTACGAGCAGTACTTC.

J is TRBJ1-5 and V is TRBV6-1; no clear D. Trimming stripped 6 bases from V and 7 bases from J, with 16 bases between. The CDR3 is made up of 14 amino acids. Germline V lookup: CDR1 MNHNS, CDR2 SASEGT. The chain's CDR3 is CASSRALEVQPQHF. The CDR3 bases are TGTGCCAGCAGCCGGGCCCTGGAGGTGCAGCCCCAGCATTTT.

The J gene is TRBJ2-3, the V gene TRBV27; D uncertain. Germline-derived CDR1 and CDR2 are MNHEY and SMNVEV (reference sequence). The CDR3 has 12 amino acids. V shed 2 bases and J shed 2 bases, with 2 bases lying between them. CDR3 loop: CASSLNTDTQYF. For the CDR3, the DNA is TGTGCCAGCAGTTTAAACACAGATACGCAGTATTTT.